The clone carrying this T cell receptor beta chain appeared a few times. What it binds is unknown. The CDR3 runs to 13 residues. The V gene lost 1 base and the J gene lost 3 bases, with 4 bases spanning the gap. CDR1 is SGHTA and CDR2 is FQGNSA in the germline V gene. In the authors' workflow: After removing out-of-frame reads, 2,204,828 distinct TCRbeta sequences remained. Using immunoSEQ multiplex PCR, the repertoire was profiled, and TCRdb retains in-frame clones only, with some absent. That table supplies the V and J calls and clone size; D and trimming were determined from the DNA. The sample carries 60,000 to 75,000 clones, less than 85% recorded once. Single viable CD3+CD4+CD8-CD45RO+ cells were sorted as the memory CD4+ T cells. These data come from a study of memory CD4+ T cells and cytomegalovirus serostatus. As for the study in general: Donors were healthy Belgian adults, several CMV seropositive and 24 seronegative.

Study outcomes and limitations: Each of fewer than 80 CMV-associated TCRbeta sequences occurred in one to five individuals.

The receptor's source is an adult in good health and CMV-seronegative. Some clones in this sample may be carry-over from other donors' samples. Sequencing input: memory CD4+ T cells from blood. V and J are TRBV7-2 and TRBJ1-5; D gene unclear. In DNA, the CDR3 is TGTGCCAGCAGCTTAGAAGACAATCAGCCCCAGCATTTT. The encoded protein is CASSLEDNQPQHF.